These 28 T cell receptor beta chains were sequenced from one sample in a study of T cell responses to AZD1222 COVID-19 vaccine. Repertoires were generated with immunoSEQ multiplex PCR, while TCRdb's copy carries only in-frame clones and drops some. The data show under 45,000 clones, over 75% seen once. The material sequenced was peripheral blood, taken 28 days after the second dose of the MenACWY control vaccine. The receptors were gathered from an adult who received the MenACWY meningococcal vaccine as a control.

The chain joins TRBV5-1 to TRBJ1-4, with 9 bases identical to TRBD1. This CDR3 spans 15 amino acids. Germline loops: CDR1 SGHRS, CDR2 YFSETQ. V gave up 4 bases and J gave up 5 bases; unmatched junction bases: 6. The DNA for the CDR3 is TGCGCCAGCAGCCCGGGACAGGGATTGAATGAAAAACTGTTTTTT. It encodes CASSPGQGLNEKLFF.

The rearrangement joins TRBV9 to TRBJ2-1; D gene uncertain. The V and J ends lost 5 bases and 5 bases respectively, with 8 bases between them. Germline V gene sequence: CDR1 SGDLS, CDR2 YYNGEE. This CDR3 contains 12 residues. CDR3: CASSAQHNEQFF. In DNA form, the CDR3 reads TGTGCCAGCAGTGCACAGCACAATGAGCAGTTCTTC.

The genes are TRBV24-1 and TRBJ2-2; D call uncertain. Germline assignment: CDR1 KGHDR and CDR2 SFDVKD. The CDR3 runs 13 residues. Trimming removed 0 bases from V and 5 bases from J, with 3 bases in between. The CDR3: CATSDLSTGELFF. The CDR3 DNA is TGTGCCACCAGTGATTTGTCGACCGGGGAGCTGTTTTTT.

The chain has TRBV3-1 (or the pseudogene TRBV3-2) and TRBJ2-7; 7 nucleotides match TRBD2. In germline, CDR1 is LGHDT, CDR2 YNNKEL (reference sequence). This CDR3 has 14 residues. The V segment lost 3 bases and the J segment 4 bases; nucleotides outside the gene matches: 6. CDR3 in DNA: TGTGCCAGCAGCCAGTCTAGCGGACTTTACGAGCAGTACTTC. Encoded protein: CASSQSSGLYEQYF.

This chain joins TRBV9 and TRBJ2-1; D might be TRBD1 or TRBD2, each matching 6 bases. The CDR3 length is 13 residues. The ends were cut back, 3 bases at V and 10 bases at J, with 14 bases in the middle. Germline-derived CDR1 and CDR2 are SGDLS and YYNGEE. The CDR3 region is CASSADGGTEQFF. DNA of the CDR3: TGTGCCAGCAGCGCAGATGGGGGGACAGAGCAGTTCTTC. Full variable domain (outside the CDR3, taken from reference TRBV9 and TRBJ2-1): DSGVTQTPKHLITATGQRVTLRCSPRSGDLSVYWYQQSLDQGLQFLIQYYNGEERAKGNILERFSAQQFPDLHSELNLSSLELGDSALYFCASSADGGTEQFFGPGTRLTVL.

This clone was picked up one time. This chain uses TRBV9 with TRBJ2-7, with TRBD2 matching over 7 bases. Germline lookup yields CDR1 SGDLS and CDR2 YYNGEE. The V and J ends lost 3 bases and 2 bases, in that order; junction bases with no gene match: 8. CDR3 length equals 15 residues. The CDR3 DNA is TGTGCCAGCAGCGCCGGGGGAGGGGTCCCCTACGAGCAGTACTTC. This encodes CASSAGGGVPYEQYF.

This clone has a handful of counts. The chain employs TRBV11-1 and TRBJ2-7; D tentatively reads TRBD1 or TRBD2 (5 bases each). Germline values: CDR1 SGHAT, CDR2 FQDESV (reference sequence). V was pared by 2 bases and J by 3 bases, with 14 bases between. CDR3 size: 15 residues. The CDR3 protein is CASSLWDASGYEQYF. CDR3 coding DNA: TGTGCCAGCAGCTTATGGGACGCCTCCGGCTACGAGCAGTACTTC. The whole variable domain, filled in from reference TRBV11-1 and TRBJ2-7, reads EAEVAQSPRYKITEKSQAVAFWCDPISGHATLYWYRQILGQGPELLVQFQDESVVDDSQLPKDRFSAERLKGVDSTLKIQPAELGDSAMYLCASSLWDASGYEQYFGPGTRLTVT.

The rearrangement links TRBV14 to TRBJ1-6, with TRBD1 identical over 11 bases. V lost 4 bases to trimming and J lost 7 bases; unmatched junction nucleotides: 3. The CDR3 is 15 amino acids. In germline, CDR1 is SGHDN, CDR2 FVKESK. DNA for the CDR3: TGTGCCAGCAGCCTTAGGACAGGGGGCAATTCACCCCTCCACTTT. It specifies CASSLRTGGNSPLHF.

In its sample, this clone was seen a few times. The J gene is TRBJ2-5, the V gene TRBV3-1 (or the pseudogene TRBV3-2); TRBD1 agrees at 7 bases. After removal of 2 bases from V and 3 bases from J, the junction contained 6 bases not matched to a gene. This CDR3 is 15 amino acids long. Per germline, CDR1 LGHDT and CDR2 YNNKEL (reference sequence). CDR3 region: CASSQRTGQKETQYF. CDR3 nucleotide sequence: TGTGCCAGCAGCCAACGGACAGGCCAAAAAGAGACCCAGTACTTC.

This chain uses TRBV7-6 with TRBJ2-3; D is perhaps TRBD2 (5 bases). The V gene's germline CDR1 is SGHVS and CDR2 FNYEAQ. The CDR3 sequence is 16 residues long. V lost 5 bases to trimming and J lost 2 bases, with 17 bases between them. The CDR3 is CASSLSGNSNTDTQYF. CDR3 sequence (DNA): TGTGCCAGCAGCCTCTCGGGGAATAGCAACACAGATACGCAGTATTTT.

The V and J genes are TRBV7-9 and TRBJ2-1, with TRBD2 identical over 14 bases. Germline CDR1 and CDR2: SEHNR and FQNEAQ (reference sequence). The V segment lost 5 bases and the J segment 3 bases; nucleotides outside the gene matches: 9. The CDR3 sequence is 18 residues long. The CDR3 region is CASSPRLAGGRGYNEQFF. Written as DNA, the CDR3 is TGTGCCAGCAGCCCCAGACTAGCGGGAGGGCGAGGCTACAATGAGCAGTTCTTC.

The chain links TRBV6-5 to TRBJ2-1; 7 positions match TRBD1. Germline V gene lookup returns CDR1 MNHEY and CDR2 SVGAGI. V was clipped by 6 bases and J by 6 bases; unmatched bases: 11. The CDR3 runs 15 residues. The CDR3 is CASSPTGLKGNEQFF. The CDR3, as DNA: TGTGCCAGCAGCCCGACAGGGCTTAAAGGCAATGAGCAGTTCTTC.

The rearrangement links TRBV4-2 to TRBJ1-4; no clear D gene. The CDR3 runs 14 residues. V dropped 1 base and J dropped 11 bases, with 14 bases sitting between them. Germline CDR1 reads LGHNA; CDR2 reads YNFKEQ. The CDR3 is CASSQGRALGKLFF. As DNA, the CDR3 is TGTGCCAGCAGCCAAGGCCGGGCCCTGGGGAAACTGTTTTTT.

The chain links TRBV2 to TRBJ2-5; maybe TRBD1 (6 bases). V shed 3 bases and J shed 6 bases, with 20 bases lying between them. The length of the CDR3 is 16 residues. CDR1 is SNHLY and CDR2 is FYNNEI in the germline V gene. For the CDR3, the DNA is TGTGCCAGCAGTGATAGGCAGGGGCGGATAATGAAGACCCAGTACTTC. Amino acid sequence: CASSDRQGRIMKTQYF.

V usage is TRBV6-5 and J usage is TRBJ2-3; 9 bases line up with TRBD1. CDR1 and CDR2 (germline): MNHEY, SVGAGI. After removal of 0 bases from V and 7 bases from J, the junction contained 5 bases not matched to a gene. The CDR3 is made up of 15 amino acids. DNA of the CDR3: TGTGCCAGCAGTTACTCCGGACAGGGGCCAAATACGCAGTATTTT. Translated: CASSYSGQGPNTQYF.

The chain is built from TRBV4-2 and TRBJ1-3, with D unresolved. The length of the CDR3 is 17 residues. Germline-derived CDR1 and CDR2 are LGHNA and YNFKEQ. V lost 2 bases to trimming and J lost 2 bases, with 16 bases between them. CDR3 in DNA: TGTGCCAGCAGCCAAAGCCCCGGTGCCGGGACTGGAAACACCATATATTTT. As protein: CASSQSPGAGTGNTIYF.

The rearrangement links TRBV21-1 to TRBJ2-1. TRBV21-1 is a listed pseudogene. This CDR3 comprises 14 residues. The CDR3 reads CASSKGYAYNEQFF. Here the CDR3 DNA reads TGTGCCAGCAGCAAGGGGTACGCCTACAATGAGCAGTTCTTC.

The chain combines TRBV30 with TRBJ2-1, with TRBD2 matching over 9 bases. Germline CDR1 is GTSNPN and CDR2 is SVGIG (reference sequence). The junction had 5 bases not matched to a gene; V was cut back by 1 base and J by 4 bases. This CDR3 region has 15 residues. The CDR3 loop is CAWSALAGMYNEQFF. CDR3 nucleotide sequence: TGTGCCTGGAGTGCTCTAGCGGGAATGTACAATGAGCAGTTCTTC.

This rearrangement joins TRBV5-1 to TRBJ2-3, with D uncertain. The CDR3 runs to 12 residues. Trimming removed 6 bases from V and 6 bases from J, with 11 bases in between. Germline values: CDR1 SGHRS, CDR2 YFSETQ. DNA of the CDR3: TGCGCCAGCAAGGGCACGACCGATACGCAGTATTTT. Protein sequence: CASKGTTDTQYF. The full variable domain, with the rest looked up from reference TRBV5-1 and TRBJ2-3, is KAGVTQTPRYLIKTRGQQVTLSCSPISGHRSVSWYQQTPGQGLQFLFEYFSETQRNKGNFPGRFSGRQFSNSRSEMNVSTLELGDSALYLCASKGTTDTQYFGPGTRLTVL.

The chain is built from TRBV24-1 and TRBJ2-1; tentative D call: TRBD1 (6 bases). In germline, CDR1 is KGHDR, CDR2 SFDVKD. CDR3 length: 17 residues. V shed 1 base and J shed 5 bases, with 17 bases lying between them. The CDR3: CATSDFAGTRGNNEQFF. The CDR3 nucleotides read TGTGCCACCAGTGATTTTGCCGGGACAAGGGGTAACAATGAGCAGTTCTTC.

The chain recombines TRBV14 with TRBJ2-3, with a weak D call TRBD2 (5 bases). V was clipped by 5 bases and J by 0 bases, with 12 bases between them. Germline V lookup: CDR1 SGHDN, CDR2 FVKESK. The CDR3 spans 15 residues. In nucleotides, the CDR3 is TGTGCCAGCAGCTGGAGCAGGACTAGCACAGATACGCAGTATTTT. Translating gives CASSWSRTSTDTQYF. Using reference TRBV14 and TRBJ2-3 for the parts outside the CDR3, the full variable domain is EAGVTQFPSHSVIEKGQTVTLRCDPISGHDNLYWYRRVMGKEIKFLLHFVKESKQDESGMPNNRFLAERTGGTYSTLKVQPAELEDSGVYFCASSWSRTSTDTQYFGPGTRLTVL.

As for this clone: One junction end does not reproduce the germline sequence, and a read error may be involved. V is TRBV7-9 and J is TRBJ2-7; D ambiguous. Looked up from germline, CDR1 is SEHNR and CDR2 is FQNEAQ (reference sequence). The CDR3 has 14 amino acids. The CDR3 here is CASSPVGWTASSDF. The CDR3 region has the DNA TGTGCCAGCAGCCCAGTTGGCTGGACGGCGTCCTCAGACTTC. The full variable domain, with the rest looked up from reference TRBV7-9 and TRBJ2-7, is DTGVSQNPRHKITKRGQNVTFRCDPISEHNRLYWYRQTLGQGPEFLTYFQNEAQLEKSRLLSDRFSAERPKGSFSTLEIQRTEQGDSAMYLCASSPVGWTASSDFGPGTRLTVT.

The CDR3 sequence is CASSPGTGLREQYF. The CDR3 DNA reads TGTGCCAGCAGCCCCGGGACAGGATTGAGGGAGCAGTACTTC. V and J are TRBV5-6 and TRBJ2-7; TRBD1 matches at 8 bases. CDR1 is SGHDT, CDR2 YYEEEE, per germline. The length of the CDR3 is 14 residues. The V and J ends lost 4 bases and 7 bases, in that order; junction bases with no gene match: 10.

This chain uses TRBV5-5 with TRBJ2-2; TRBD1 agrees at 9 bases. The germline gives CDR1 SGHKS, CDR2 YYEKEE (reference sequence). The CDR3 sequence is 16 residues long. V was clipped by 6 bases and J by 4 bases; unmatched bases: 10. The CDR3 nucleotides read TGTGCCAGCATCACTTGGGGACAGGGCATCACCGGGGAGCTGTTTTTT. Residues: CASITWGQGITGELFF.

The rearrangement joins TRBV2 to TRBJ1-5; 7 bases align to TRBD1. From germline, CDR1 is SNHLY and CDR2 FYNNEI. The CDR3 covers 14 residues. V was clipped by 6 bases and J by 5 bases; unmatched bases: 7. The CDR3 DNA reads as TGTGCCAGCAGAGGGGGGACAGCCCATCAGCCCCAGCATTTT. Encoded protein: CASRGGTAHQPQHF.

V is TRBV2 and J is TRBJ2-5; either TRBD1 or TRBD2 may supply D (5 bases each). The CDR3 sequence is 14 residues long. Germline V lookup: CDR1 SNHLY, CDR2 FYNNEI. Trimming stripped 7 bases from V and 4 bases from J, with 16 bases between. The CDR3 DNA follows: TGTGCCAGCAAGGCAGGGAGTATGCGAGAGACCCAGTACTTC. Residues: CASKAGSMRETQYF.

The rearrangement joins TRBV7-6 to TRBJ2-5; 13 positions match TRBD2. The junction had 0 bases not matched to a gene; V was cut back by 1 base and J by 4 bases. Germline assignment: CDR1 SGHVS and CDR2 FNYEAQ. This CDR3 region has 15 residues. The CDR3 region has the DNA TGTGCCAGCAGCTTAGGACTAGCGGGAGGAGAGACCCAGTACTTC. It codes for CASSLGLAGGETQYF.

CDR3 sequence reads: CASRGEVTPFTF. CDR3 sequence (DNA): TGTGCCAGCAGGGGCGAAGTGACACCTTTTACCTTC. V usage is TRBV6-5 and J usage is TRBJ1-2, with D unresolved. V was cut by 6 bases and J by 14 bases, with 19 bases left in between. Germline lookup yields CDR1 MNHEY and CDR2 SVGAGI. The CDR3 is 12 amino acids.